This TCR beta chain was identified during a study of regulatory T cells in long-lasting Graves disease. About the study: Those with persistent Graves' disease had received antithyroid drugs for over 5 years with positive TSH receptor antibodies.

Between the trimmed V and J ends, which lost 8 bases and 12 bases, there was a span of 16 bases. Germline loops: CDR1 SNHLY, CDR2 FYNNEI. This CDR3 is 12 amino acids long. Building of the TCR beta libraries involved iRepertoire HTBI primers and Arm-PCR of CDR3 regions. TCRdb passed the multiplex PCR reads through MiXCR, listing each CDR3 protein once. This sample carries roughly 300,000 distinct CDR3 sequences, roughly a fifth of them seen once, and the ten largest clones take 29%. Study-level findings and limits: There were preferences for TRBV28, TRBJ1-2 and TRBJ2-5 in persistent disease. TCR diversity was lower in persistent than newly diagnosed Graves' disease.

This clonotype was found many times. Its antigen is unknown. Time point defined: persistent/refractory GD, antithyroid drugs over 5 years with positive TRAb. Making the TCR library involved RNA that had been extracted from PBMCs. Under American Thyroid Association guidelines, Graves' disease was diagnosed. This clonotype originated in a female donor with Graves disease. This material consisted of peripheral blood mononuclear cells (PBMCs), taken when the disease was refractory, from a patient treated with antithyroid drugs. The rearrangement uses TRBV2 and TRBJ1-4; possibly TRBD1 for D (5 bases). Here the CDR3 DNA reads TGTGCCAGCGAACCCGGGGCTGGAGAACTGTTTTTT. Its protein is CASEPGAGELFF. Full variable domain (rest looked up from reference TRBV2 and TRBJ1-4): EPEVTQTPSHQVTQMGQEVILRCVPISNHLYFYWYRQILGQKVEFLVSFYNNEISEKSEIFDDQFSVERPDGSNFTLKIRSTKLEDSAMYFCASEPGAGELFFGSGTQLSVL.